This T cell receptor (beta chain) was identified during a study of cytomegalovirus exposure and HLA in healthy donors. Study background: Of the donors genotyped, 398 in all, over 80% fell in the Caucasian-associated ancestry cluster. The study's findings and limits: Analyzed later, association rates of TCRs varied across HLA loci, with DRB1 most and HLA-C fewest. The study listed around 150 cytomegalovirus-associated TCR beta chains.

The PCR ran on 60 Vbeta and 13 Jbeta primers. The table came from immunoSEQ multiplex PCR; TCRdb's copy has only in-frame clones and leaves some out. The table shows some 90,000 clones, with roughly 73% occurring only once. On this clone itself: Its antigen is not identified.

The CDR3 is made up of 15 amino acids. V lost 7 bases and J 3 bases, leaving 15 bases between the germline ends. The germline CDR1 and CDR2 sequences are SGHVS and FQNEAQ. The receptor was derived from a boy aged 10-17 years in good health and CMV-seronegative. The chain has TRBV7-8 and TRBJ1-4, with D tentatively TRBD1 (6 bases). Sequencing input: PBMCs. CDR3 DNA: TGTGCCAGCACCGTAGGACAGTACCCTAATGAAAAACTGTTTTTT. Residues: CASTVGQYPNEKLFF.